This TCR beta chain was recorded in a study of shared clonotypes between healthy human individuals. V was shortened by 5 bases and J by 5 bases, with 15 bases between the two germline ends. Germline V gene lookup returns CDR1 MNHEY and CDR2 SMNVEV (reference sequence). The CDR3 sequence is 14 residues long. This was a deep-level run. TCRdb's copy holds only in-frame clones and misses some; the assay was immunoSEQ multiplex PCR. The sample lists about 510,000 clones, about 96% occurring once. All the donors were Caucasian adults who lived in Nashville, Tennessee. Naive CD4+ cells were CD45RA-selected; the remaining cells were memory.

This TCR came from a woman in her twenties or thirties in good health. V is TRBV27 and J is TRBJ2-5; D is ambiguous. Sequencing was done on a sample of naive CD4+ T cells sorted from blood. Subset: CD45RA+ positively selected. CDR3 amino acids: CASSDRPQAETQYF. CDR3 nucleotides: TGTGCCAGCAGTGACCGACCCCAGGCGGAGACCCAGTACTTC.